Below, one TCR beta chain is given with its context. Its specificity is not known. Constant-segment primers were used for 5'RACE, and the resulting TCR alpha and TCR beta cDNA libraries carried sample barcodes and UMIs. TCRdb called the 5' RACE reads again in MiXCR, with one record for every CDR3 protein. This table holds a few hundred thousand distinct CDR3 sequences, roughly 18% found once. This entry is derived from a study of T-cell memory formation after mild COVID-19. Study in general: TCR clusters largely stayed donor specific.

Overall study findings and caveats: A second wave of clones peaked on day 37, and their SARS-CoV-2 specificity went unconfirmed. Later expanders leaned CD4+, whereas clones that contracted between day 15 and 85 were balanced CD4/CD8.

The receptor was isolated from a man aged 18 to 30 who had mild COVID-19 (a few samples of this study predate the infection). Cell type and time point are not known. Sequencing was carried out using PBMCs or a T cell subset sorted from them (not recorded which).

The CDR3 DNA follows: TGCAGTGCTAGTTCGGGAACACTTTTTGAAGCTTTCTTT. Protein product: CSASSGTLFEAFF. The chain employs TRBV20-1 and TRBJ1-1; D uncertain. Germline-derived CDR1 and CDR2 are DFQATT and SNEGSKA (reference sequence). Trimming removed 3 bases from V and 7 bases from J, with 15 bases in between. The CDR3 is 13 residues long.